A single sample is the source of the 27 T cell receptor beta chains below, sequenced in a study of CD8+ T cells in alopecia areata. cDNA prepared by RNA extraction and subsequent reverse transcription served as the template for sequencing. Sequencing was performed with immunoSEQ multiplex PCR; in TCRdb, only in-frame clones are kept and a portion is missing. This table has some 170,000 clones, about 66% appearing once. Material: CD8+ T cells sorted from blood, obtained at week 0. The source is a human donor with alopecia areata.

The table lists this clone with a few counts. The CDR3 loop is CASSSPGQGFTDTQYF. The CDR3 DNA is TGTGCCAGCAGCTCGCCGGGACAGGGATTCACAGATACGCAGTATTTT. The rearrangement links TRBV7-9 to TRBJ2-3; 9 bases are a match to TRBD1. CDR1 SEHNR and CDR2 FQNEAQ come from the germline V gene (reference sequence). CDR3 length: 16 amino acids. Trimming took 4 bases from V and 2 from J; bases not matched to a gene: 7.

The genes are TRBV19 and TRBJ2-7; D is undetermined. The CDR3 spans 15 residues. With 0 bases removed from V and 1 base from J, the gap between germline ends came to 10 bases. Germline CDR1 and CDR2: LNHDA and SQIVND (reference sequence). For the CDR3, the DNA is TGTGCCAGTAGTATAGATAACGGCAGATCCTACGAGCAGTACTTC. It yields the protein CASSIDNGRSYEQYF.

This chain links TRBV6-5 with TRBJ2-5; TRBD2 agrees at 13 bases. Germline V gives CDR1 MNHEY, CDR2 SVGAGI. The CDR3 loop spans 13 amino acids. Unmatched junction bases numbered 4, after V lost 5 bases and J lost 10 bases. In nucleotides, the CDR3 is TGTGCCAGCAGTACCGGGACTAGCGGGGACCAGTACTTC. As protein: CASSTGTSGDQYF.

Comment on this clone: Sequence at one end of the junction differs from germline and may be a read error. The chain carries TRBV7-9 and TRBJ2-3; TRBD2 is a possible D gene (5 bases). The CDR3 is 13 amino acids. The V gene's germline CDR1 is SEHNR and CDR2 FQNEAQ (reference sequence). The CDR3 coding sequence is TGTGCCAGCAGTTTAGCGAATGGAGATACGCAGTATTTT. Translation: CASSLANGDTQYF.

The chain carries TRBV2 and TRBJ2-2; TRBD1 or TRBD2 may be the D gene (6 bases each). CDR3 length equals 15 residues. The V and J ends lost 1 base and 5 bases respectively, with 11 bases between them. Germline-derived CDR1 and CDR2 are SNHLY and FYNNEI. CDR3 coding DNA: TGTGCCAGCAGTGAAGGTCAGGGGAGGACCGGGGAGCTGTTTTTT. Translation: CASSEGQGRTGELFF. Full variable domain (missing parts from reference TRBV2 and TRBJ2-2): EPEVTQTPSHQVTQMGQEVILRCVPISNHLYFYWYRQILGQKVEFLVSFYNNEISEKSEIFDDQFSVERPDGSNFTLKIRSTKLEDSAMYFCASSEGQGRTGELFFGEGSRLTVL.

The V gene is TRBV29-1, the J gene TRBJ2-6, with TRBD1 matching over 11 bases. CDR1 and CDR2 (germline): SQVTM, ANQGSEA. J lost 1 base, V lost 1 base, and 3 bases had no gene match. This CDR3 is 17 amino acids long. The CDR3 region has the DNA TGCAGCGTTGAAGCCCGGGACAGGGGGTCTGGGGCCAACGTCCTGACTTTC. Amino acid sequence: CSVEARDRGSGANVLTF.

The chain combines TRBV7-9 with TRBJ2-3; TRBD1 is a possible D gene (5 bases). V shed 0 bases and J shed 1 base, with 8 bases lying between them. Looked up from germline, CDR1 is SEHNR and CDR2 is FQNEAQ (reference sequence). This CDR3 has 15 amino acids. The CDR3 DNA follows: TGTGCCAGCAGCTTAGCCAGGGAACGCACAGATACGCAGTATTTT. Translated, it gives CASSLARERTDTQYF.

V and J are TRBV6-5 and TRBJ2-1; unclear D gene. This CDR3 is 14 amino acids long. Germline CDR1 MNHEY, CDR2 SVGAGI. Trimming stripped 0 bases from V and 4 bases from J, with 7 bases between. The CDR3 here is CASSYSDQYNEQFF. The CDR3 DNA reads TGTGCCAGCAGTTACTCGGACCAGTACAATGAGCAGTTCTTC.

This clone was seen a few times. This rearrangement joins TRBV7-9 to TRBJ2-2, with D possibly being TRBD2 (6 bases). This CDR3 is built from 14 residues. Trimming removed 5 bases at V and 8 bases at J, with 15 bases between. The germline V gene encodes CDR1 SEHNR and CDR2 FQNEAQ (reference sequence). DNA for the CDR3: TGTGCCAGCAGCCCGGGACTCCTCGGGGGGGAGCTGTTTTTT. The encoded protein is CASSPGLLGGELFF.

V usage is TRBV30 and J usage is TRBJ1-5; 10 bases agree with TRBD1. Germline lookup yields CDR1 GTSNPN and CDR2 SVGIG (reference sequence). V shed 2 bases and J 6 bases; nucleotides not matched to a gene: 4. The length of the CDR3 is 14 residues. The CDR3 coding sequence is TGTGCCTGGAGTTCCGGACAGGGGGTTCAGCCCCAGCATTTT. Translating gives CAWSSGQGVQPQHF.

The chain links TRBV29-1 to TRBJ1-4; D is possibly TRBD1 (6 bases). V lost 3 bases, J lost 5 bases, and 10 bases lay in between. The CDR3 totals 13 residues. Germline lookup yields CDR1 SQVTM and CDR2 ANQGSEA. The CDR3 protein is CSVEGQGNEKLFF. Here the CDR3 DNA reads TGCAGCGTTGAGGGGCAGGGGAATGAAAAACTGTTTTTT.

There are a few counts of this clone. CDR3 DNA: TGTGCCAGCAGTTACGGGGAGGGCAATGAGCAGTTCTTC. This sequence encodes CASSYGEGNEQFF. The chain is built from TRBV6-5 and TRBJ2-1; TRBD2 matches at 7 bases. J was trimmed by 6 bases and V by 2 bases; bases with no gene match: 1. CDR1 is MNHEY and CDR2 is SVGAGI in the germline V gene. CDR3 size: 13 residues.

In this sample, this clone turned up a few times. This CDR3 is CASSLFSSYNEQFF. As DNA, the CDR3 is TGTGCCAGCAGTTTATTTAGCTCCTACAATGAGCAGTTCTTC. The chain uses TRBV27 and TRBJ2-1; D uncertain. Germline CDR1 is MNHEY and CDR2 is SMNVEV (reference sequence). V lost 1 base, J lost 0 bases, and 4 bases lay in between. The CDR3 extends over 14 amino acids.

The rearrangement uses TRBV13 and TRBJ2-5; weak D call: TRBD1 (6 bases). The J call may be in error: the DNA end matches TRBJ2-7 better. The germline V gene has CDR1 PRHDT and CDR2 FYEKMQ (reference sequence). The CDR3 spans 15 residues. CDR3 in amino acids: CASSLQGQRFYEQYF. CDR3 bases: TGTGCCAGCAGCTTACAAGGACAGAGATTCTACGAGCAGTACTTC.

The V gene is TRBV7-9, the J gene TRBJ2-5; D gene ambiguous. Germline CDR1 is SEHNR and CDR2 is FQNEAQ (reference sequence). Trimming cost V 6 bases and J 5 bases, with 16 bases left between them. The length of the CDR3 is 14 residues. The CDR3: CASRLLGPSETQYF. DNA for the CDR3: TGTGCCAGCAGGTTATTAGGACCTTCGGAGACCCAGTACTTC.

The rearrangement uses TRBV2 and TRBJ2-7, with TRBD2 matching over 7 bases. Germline V gives CDR1 SNHLY, CDR2 FYNNEI. After removal of 1 base from V and 6 bases from J, the junction contained 6 bases not matched to a gene. The CDR3 is 14 amino acids. The CDR3 nucleotides read TGTGCCAGCAGTGAAGAGCGGGGACCCTCCGAGCAGTACTTC. As protein: CASSEERGPSEQYF.

V and J are TRBV30 and TRBJ2-1, with D perhaps matching TRBD1 (6 bases). The CDR3 is made up of 12 amino acids. The V end was cut by 0 bases, the J end by 8 bases, with 8 bases between. The germline V gene encodes CDR1 GTSNPN and CDR2 SVGIG (reference sequence). CDR3 region: CAWSVDRDEQFF. In DNA form, the CDR3 reads TGTGCCTGGAGTGTGGACAGAGATGAGCAGTTCTTC.

The chain combines TRBV6-6 with TRBJ2-5; the D is unclear. Deletions cut 6 bases from V and 5 bases from J, with 7 bases between. Germline assignment: CDR1 MNHNY and CDR2 SVGAGI (reference sequence). The CDR3 length is 11 residues. The CDR3 spells CASRNTETQYF. The CDR3 DNA reads as TGTGCCAGCAGAAACACCGAGACCCAGTACTTC.

The chain employs TRBV29-1 and TRBJ1-2; no clear D gene. V lost 7 bases, J lost 5 bases, and 14 bases lay in between. This CDR3 has 12 amino acids. Germline CDR1 and CDR2: SQVTM and ANQGSEA. The CDR3 sequence is CSGTAGKYGYTF. The CDR3 DNA follows: TGCAGCGGTACAGCAGGAAAATATGGCTACACCTTC.

This clone was seen a few times. The gene calls are TRBV7-8 and TRBJ2-2; D is possibly TRBD2 (6 bases). CDR3 length: 15 amino acids. Trimming took off 3 bases at V and 3 bases at J, with 11 bases between the two ends. Germline V gives CDR1 SGHVS, CDR2 FQNEAQ. The CDR3 loop is CASSLTASDTGELFF. CDR3 DNA: TGTGCCAGCAGCTTGACGGCTAGCGACACCGGGGAGCTGTTTTTT.

This clone was seen more than once but under ten times. The genes are TRBV19 and TRBJ1-1; D not resolved. Per germline, CDR1 LNHDA and CDR2 SQIVND (reference sequence). Deletions cut 1 base from V and 6 bases from J, with 15 bases between. The CDR3 totals 15 residues. Here the CDR3 reads CASSIAAPPRAEAFF. The DNA for the CDR3 is TGTGCCAGTAGTATAGCCGCACCCCCTCGGGCTGAAGCTTTCTTT.

The chain employs TRBV5-1 and TRBJ1-2; unclear D gene. Trimming took off 4 bases at V and 2 bases at J, with 3 bases between the two ends. Germline assignment: CDR1 SGHRS and CDR2 YFSETQ. The CDR3 runs 11 residues. Written as DNA, the CDR3 is TGCGCCAGCAGCGACAACTATGGCTACACCTTC. Translating it yields CASSDNYGYTF.

The rearrangement joins TRBV7-9 to TRBJ2-1, with 9 nucleotides matching TRBD2. This CDR3 comprises 15 residues. The J segment lost 9 bases and the V segment lost 3 bases, leaving 9 bases of the junction unmatched. CDR1 is SEHNR, CDR2 FQNEAQ, per germline (reference sequence). The CDR3 sequence is CASSFPQRGASEQFF. The CDR3 coding sequence is TGTGCCAGCAGCTTTCCCCAGCGGGGGGCCTCTGAGCAGTTCTTC.

The chain recombines TRBV27 with TRBJ1-5; D not certain. The CDR3 sequence is 13 residues long. The germline CDR1 and CDR2 sequences are MNHEY and SMNVEV (reference sequence). V lost 6 bases, J lost 10 bases, and 16 bases lay in between. Here the CDR3 reads CASSHAGVNPQHF. In nucleotides, the CDR3 is TGTGCCAGCAGCCACGCTGGAGTCAACCCCCAGCATTTT.

The V call is TRBV2, the J call TRBJ1-1, with D possibly TRBD1 on 5 matching bases. The germline V gene has CDR1 SNHLY and CDR2 FYNNEI. CDR3 length: 13 amino acids. Trimming removed 0 bases at V and 9 bases at J, with 11 bases between. CDR3: CASSEALQAQAFF. Written as DNA, the CDR3 is TGTGCCAGCAGTGAAGCACTACAGGCCCAAGCTTTCTTT.

The chain couples TRBV7-6 to TRBJ2-7; D may be TRBD2 (6 bases). CDR3 length equals 20 residues. V lost 1 base to trimming and J lost 2 bases, with 27 bases between them. The germline V gene encodes CDR1 SGHVS and CDR2 FNYEAQ. CDR3 residues: CASSLGPSWVMGTSPYEQYF. As DNA, the CDR3 is TGTGCCAGCAGCTTAGGCCCTAGTTGGGTTATGGGTACTAGCCCCTACGAGCAGTACTTC.

This chain uses TRBV5-6 with TRBJ2-7; D might be TRBD1 or TRBD2, each matching 5 bases. V was shortened by 5 bases and J by 4 bases, with 19 bases between the two germline ends. Germline values: CDR1 SGHDT, CDR2 YYEEEE. This CDR3 is 15 amino acids long. This CDR3 is CASSPGTDPTYEQYF. The CDR3 nucleotides are TGTGCCAGCAGTCCAGGGACGGACCCTACTTACGAGCAGTACTTC.